This T cell receptor beta chain was sequenced for a study of T cell repertoires in cytomegalovirus infection. Study results and limitations: Individuals carrying CMV plus the relevant HLA were identified by cumulative frequency of public TCR beta families.

Using its own MiXCR run on the reads, TCRdb lists one record per CDR3 protein. Of 400,000 or so distinct CDR3 sequences detected, around a sixth appear once; the ten largest clones hold 7.5% to 9.5%. Worth noting for this clonotype: Its antigen is not identified.

The receptor comes from a human donor in good health (CMV status not recorded). Some clones in this sample may be carry-over from other donors' samples. The sample consisted of PBMCs.

Here the CDR3 DNA reads TGTGCCAGCAGCTCCGGGACAGGGTGGATTGCACGGGACACCGGGGAGCTGTTTTTT. Its protein product is CASSSGTGWIARDTGELFF. The genes are TRBV12-3 or TRBV12-4 and TRBJ2-2; 9 nucleotides line up with TRBD1. This CDR3 has 19 amino acids. Trimming took 6 bases from V and 3 from J; bases not matched to a gene: 17.